Presented here are 25 T cell receptor beta chains from one specimen sequenced in a study of prognosis after radiotherapy for stage I lung cancer. Template was genomic DNA; TCR beta CDR3 amplified in two multiplex PCR rounds. During first-round PCR, primers specific to each TRBV and TRBJ gene were used. Each CDR3 protein gets one entry after TCRdb re-called the multiplex PCR reads with MiXCR. The sample comprises approximately 22,000 distinct CDR3 sequences, roughly 44% of which are singletons, and 31% rests with the top ten. Sequenced here: PBMCs, sampled before or after stereotactic body radiation therapy (not recorded which). All receptors derive from a donor aged 50 or older with non-small cell lung cancer.

The sample holds many counts of this clonotype. V and J are TRBV20-1 and TRBJ1-2; 7 bases fit TRBD1. The CDR3 is made up of 15 amino acids. The trim removed 0 bases at V and 8 bases at J, leaving 12 bases unmatched. Germline V CDR1 and CDR2: DFQATT, SNEGSKA (reference sequence). The CDR3 DNA reads as TGCAGTGCTAGAGATGATTGGGCAGGGGGTCTAGGCTACACCTTC. Translated: CSARDDWAGGLGYTF.

The J gene is TRBJ2-6, the V gene TRBV7-3, with 8 nucleotides matching TRBD2. V dropped 2 bases and J dropped 0; count of bases not matched to a gene: 6. Germline CDR1 reads SGHTA; CDR2 reads FQGTGA. The CDR3 length is 18 residues. The CDR3 reads CASSLLGTRVSGANVLTF. CDR3 nucleotide sequence: TGTGCCAGCAGCTTATTGGGGACTAGAGTCTCTGGGGCCAACGTCCTGACTTTC. Together with reference TRBV7-3 and TRBJ2-6, the CDR3 gives the full variable domain: GAGVSQTPSNKVTEKGKYVELRCDPISGHTALYWYRQSLGQGPEFLIYFQGTGAADDSGLPNDRFFAVRPEGSVSTLKIQRTERGDSAVYLCASSLLGTRVSGANVLTFGAGSRLTVL.

This clonotype was counted a few times. A much larger clone differs from this one at a single base, so this may be a read error. Here the CDR3 DNA reads TGTGCCGGTAGTAGAACTAGCGGCAATACCTACGAGCAGTACTTC. This codes for CAGSRTSGNTYEQYF. This chain uses TRBV19 with TRBJ2-7, with 8 bases that match TRBD2. The length of the CDR3 is 15 residues. From germline, CDR1 is LNHDA and CDR2 SQIVND (reference sequence).

This clonotype was detected many times. This rearrangement joins TRBV3-1 to TRBJ1-2; D is undetermined. CDR3 length: 14 residues. Trimming left V 4 bases short and J 4 bases short, with 13 bases between. Germline V gives CDR1 LGHDT, CDR2 YNNKEL (reference sequence). CDR3 amino acids: CASSPTRGSYGYTF. The CDR3 coding sequence is TGTGCCAGCAGCCCAACCCGAGGGAGCTATGGCTACACCTTC.

This clonotype was seen ten or more times. The V and J genes are TRBV19 and TRBJ2-3; TRBD2 aligns across 8 bases. V was clipped by 1 base and J by 4 bases; unmatched bases: 7. There are 16 residues in the CDR3. Looked up from germline, CDR1 is LNHDA and CDR2 is SQIVND (reference sequence). This CDR3 is CASSIVDGRGADTQYF. Here the CDR3 DNA reads TGTGCCAGTAGTATAGTTGACGGGAGGGGTGCAGATACGCAGTATTTT.

This clonotype was detected many times. The V call is TRBV6-1, the J call TRBJ1-2; D not certain. The CDR3 is made up of 15 amino acids. Germline loops: CDR1 MNHNS, CDR2 SASEGT. Between the trimmed V and J ends, which lost 1 base and 0 bases, there was a span of 9 bases. CDR3: CASSEEKRANYGYTF. In DNA, the CDR3 is TGTGCCAGCAGTGAAGAAAAAAGAGCTAACTATGGCTACACCTTC.

This clonotype was seen at least ten times. The V and J genes are TRBV18 and TRBJ2-5, with 7 bases fitting TRBD2. Trimming cost V 6 bases and J 4 bases; bases outside gene matches: 11. Germline V CDR1 and CDR2: KGHSH, LQKENI. This CDR3 has 15 amino acids. CDR3 DNA sequence: TGTGCCAGCTCCCTCGAGGCTAGCGGCGGAGAGACCCAGTACTTC. As protein: CASSLEASGGETQYF.

This chain links TRBV11-1 with TRBJ2-7; 10 nucleotides agree with TRBD2. This CDR3 is built from 17 residues. The germline V gene has CDR1 SGHAT and CDR2 FQDESV (reference sequence). Trimming cost V 0 bases and J 6 bases; bases outside gene matches: 11. The DNA for the CDR3 is TGTGCCAGCAGCTTAGCGTTTCGGGCTAGCGGGAGAACCGAGCAGTACTTC. Translating it yields CASSLAFRASGRTEQYF.

The table lists this clonotype with many counts. This sequence joins TRBV19 and TRBJ2-2; D not certain. There are 14 residues in the CDR3. Trimming took off 7 bases at V and 4 bases at J, with 13 bases between the two ends. Germline V lookup: CDR1 LNHDA, CDR2 SQIVND (reference sequence). The CDR3 DNA reads TGTGCCAGTAACGTCGGAGTTTCCACCGGGGAGCTGTTTTTT. It specifies CASNVGVSTGELFF.

The chain has TRBV6-1 and TRBJ2-1; 9 nucleotides line up with TRBD2. The CDR3 loop spans 16 amino acids. The ends lost 7 bases at V and 2 bases at J; junction bases unmatched: 9. Germline-derived CDR1 and CDR2 are MNHNS and SASEGT. The CDR3 region is CASISNLAGTYNEQFF. DNA of the CDR3: TGTGCCAGCATTAGCAACCTAGCGGGAACCTACAATGAGCAGTTCTTC.

In its sample, this clonotype was seen many times. This chain uses TRBV19 with TRBJ1-4, with 8 bases fitting TRBD1. Per germline, CDR1 LNHDA and CDR2 SQIVND (reference sequence). Trimming at V came to 3 bases and at J to 7 bases, leaving 4 bases not matched to a gene. This CDR3 has 14 amino acids. The CDR3 DNA sequence: TGTGCCAGTAGTATCGGACAGGGTAGTGAAAAACTGTTTTTT. This sequence encodes CASSIGQGSEKLFF.

By share, this clonotype ranks as medium-sized (0.01 to 0.1%). V gene TRBV19 combines with J gene TRBJ2-7; D gene unclear. CDR1 is LNHDA, CDR2 SQIVND, per germline (reference sequence). The CDR3 covers 15 residues. V dropped 4 bases and J dropped 1 base, with 14 bases sitting between them. This CDR3 is CASSRIDGVSYEQYF. CDR3 in DNA: TGTGCCAGTAGTAGGATAGACGGAGTATCCTACGAGCAGTACTTC.

Many counts were recorded for this clonotype. V gene TRBV18 combines with J gene TRBJ2-1, with 10 nucleotides matching TRBD1. Trimming at V came to 3 bases and at J to 5 bases, leaving 7 bases not matched to a gene. Germline loops: CDR1 KGHSH, CDR2 LQKENI. The CDR3 sequence is 16 residues long. The CDR3, as DNA: TGTGCCAGCTCACCTTCCCGGGACAGGGGACACAATGAGCAGTTCTTC. Translating it yields CASSPSRDRGHNEQFF.

This clonotype was recorded many times. The J gene is TRBJ2-5, the V gene TRBV20-1; 12 bases are a match to TRBD1. CDR1 and CDR2 from the germline V gene are DFQATT and SNEGSKA (reference sequence). V trimming: 4 bases; J trimming: 5 bases; junction bases outside the gene matches: 8. This CDR3 has 15 amino acids. The CDR3 bases are TGCAGTGCTATTGACCGGGACAGGGGGCTTGAGACCCAGTACTTC. Its protein product is CSAIDRDRGLETQYF.

This clonotype came up many times. The chain employs TRBV10-3 and TRBJ1-2; TRBD1 matches 10 bases. The germline V gene has CDR1 ENHRY and CDR2 SYGVKD. This CDR3 has 13 amino acids. After removal of 8 bases from V and 2 bases from J, the junction contained 2 bases not matched to a gene. This CDR3 reads CAIPGQGNYGYTF. The CDR3 DNA reads as TGTGCCATCCCGGGACAGGGGAACTATGGCTACACCTTC.

This clonotype came up many times. The chain carries TRBV19 and TRBJ1-4, with D perhaps matching TRBD1 (5 bases). The germline V gene encodes CDR1 LNHDA and CDR2 SQIVND (reference sequence). V was cut by 5 bases and J by 7 bases, with 11 bases left in between. The CDR3 spans 13 residues. The CDR3 DNA reads as TGTGCCAGTAGTCGGGGGGGAGGTGAAAAACTGTTTTTT. Translation gives CASSRGGGEKLFF.

With regard to this clonotype: The missing conserved phenylalanine or tryptophan at the end of this CDR3 makes a read error likely. This rearrangement joins TRBV12-5 to TRBJ2-7; 7 bases fit TRBD1. This CDR3 spans 14 amino acids. Germline loops: CDR1 LGHNT, CDR2 FRNRAP. The V and J ends lost 5 bases and 2 bases, in that order; junction bases with no gene match: 6. For the CDR3, the DNA is TGTGCTAGTGGTACCATGACAGGGCCCTACGAGCAGTACTTA. Translated: CASGTMTGPYEQYL.

The chain joins TRBV5-1 to TRBJ2-2, with 10 bases matching TRBD1. The trim removed 3 bases at V and 6 bases at J, leaving 5 bases unmatched. The CDR3 length is 15 residues. The V gene's germline CDR1 is SGHRS and CDR2 YFSETQ. This CDR3 is CASSSTGTGAGELFF. CDR3 sequence (DNA): TGCGCCAGCAGCTCCACCGGGACAGGGGCCGGGGAGCTGTTTTTT.

The chain couples TRBV7-9 to TRBJ1-2; no definite D call. The CDR3 has 12 amino acids. Germline CDR1 and CDR2: SEHNR and FQNEAQ (reference sequence). Trimming stripped 7 bases from V and 8 bases from J, with 14 bases between. CDR3 loop: CASIKGLDGYTF. The CDR3 DNA reads TGTGCCAGCATCAAAGGTTTGGACGGCTACACCTTC.

This clonotype was counted ten times or more. The chain combines TRBV13 with TRBJ1-1; tentatively, D is TRBD1 (6 bases). Germline loops: CDR1 PRHDT, CDR2 FYEKMQ (reference sequence). Trimming shortened V by 5 bases and J by 0 bases, and 13 bases separated the two germline ends. The CDR3 is 15 amino acids. This CDR3 is CASSIRQALNTEAFF. CDR3 in DNA: TGTGCCAGCAGCATCAGACAGGCCCTGAACACTGAAGCTTTCTTT.

The rearrangement links TRBV27 to TRBJ2-7, with TRBD1 matching over 9 bases. Germline assignment: CDR1 MNHEY and CDR2 SMNVEV (reference sequence). The CDR3 spans 15 residues. The V gene end was trimmed by 6 bases and the J gene end by 1 base; junction bases not matched to a gene: 7. DNA of the CDR3: TGTGCCAGCAGGACGGGACAGGGACAATCCTACGAGCAGTACTTC. Residues: CASRTGQGQSYEQYF.

This clonotype was seen ten or more times. The chain links TRBV14 to TRBJ1-2; the match to TRBD1 covers 8 bases. The CDR3 length is 13 residues. Germline V CDR1 and CDR2: SGHDN, FVKESK. The ends lost 1 base at V and 8 bases at J; junction bases unmatched: 3. The CDR3 nucleotides read TGTGCCAGCAGCCAAGGACAGGGGCACGGCTACACCTTC. This sequence encodes CASSQGQGHGYTF.

This clonotype has ten or more counts. This chain links TRBV27 with TRBJ1-5; D uncertain. V lost 1 base to trimming and J lost 0 bases, with 10 bases between them. This CDR3 comprises 16 residues. The germline CDR1 and CDR2 sequences are MNHEY and SMNVEV (reference sequence). The chain's CDR3 is CASSLWPADSNQPQHF. CDR3 sequence (DNA): TGTGCCAGCAGTTTATGGCCAGCCGATAGCAATCAGCCCCAGCATTTT.

This clonotype was picked up a small number of times. This may arise from a read error, as a much more abundant clone is one base away. The rearrangement uses TRBV6-1 and TRBJ2-5; 8 nucleotides agree with TRBD2. V shed 7 bases and J 4 bases; nucleotides not matched to a gene: 2. The CDR3 covers 12 residues. Germline CDR1 reads MNHNS; CDR2 reads SASEGT. The DNA for the CDR3 is TGTGCCAGCATACTAGCGGTAGAGACCCAGTACTTC. It codes for CASILAVETQYF.

This clonotype was recorded at least ten times. V usage is TRBV19 and J usage is TRBJ1-6, with D hard to call. The CDR3 contains 13 residues. Germline CDR1 reads LNHDA; CDR2 reads SQIVND (reference sequence). The ends were cut back, 4 bases at V and 6 bases at J, with 7 bases in the middle. DNA of the CDR3: TGTGCCAGTAGTAGTCGGAGTAATTCACCCCTCCACTTT. As protein: CASSSRSNSPLHF. The full variable domain, completed using reference TRBV19 and TRBJ1-6, is DGGITQSPKYLFRKEGQNVTLSCEQNLNHDAMYWYRQDPGQGLRLIYYSQIVNDFQKGDIAEGYSVSREKKESFPLTVTSAQKNPTAFYLCASSSRSNSPLHFGNGTRLTVT.